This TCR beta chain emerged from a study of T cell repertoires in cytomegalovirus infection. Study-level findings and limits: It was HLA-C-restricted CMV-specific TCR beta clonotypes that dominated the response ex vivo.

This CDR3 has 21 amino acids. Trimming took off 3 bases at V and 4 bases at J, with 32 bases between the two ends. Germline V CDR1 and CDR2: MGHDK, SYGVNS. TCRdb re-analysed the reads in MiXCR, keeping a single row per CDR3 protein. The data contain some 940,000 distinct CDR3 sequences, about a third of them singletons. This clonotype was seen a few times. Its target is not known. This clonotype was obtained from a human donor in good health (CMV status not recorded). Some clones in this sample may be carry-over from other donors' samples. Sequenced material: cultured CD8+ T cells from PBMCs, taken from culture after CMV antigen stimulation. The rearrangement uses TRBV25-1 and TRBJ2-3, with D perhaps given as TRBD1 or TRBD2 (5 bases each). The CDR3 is CASSDTVNSLRAGKDADTQYF. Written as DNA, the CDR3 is TGTGCCAGCAGTGACACCGTGAACTCCTTGCGGGCAGGGAAGGACGCAGATACGCAGTATTTT.